This section outlines one T cell receptor (beta chain) sequence together with its context. These data come from a study of shared clonotypes between healthy human individuals. Germline-derived CDR1 and CDR2 are SNHLY and FYNNEI. V lost 0 bases and J lost 4, with 14 bases in between. The CDR3 is 16 residues long. The authors loaded roughly 180 ng DNA, approximately 30,000 T cell genomes, into sorted-subset replicate PCRs. The protocol was immunoSEQ multiplex PCR, while the TCRdb copy is restricted to in-frame clones and leaves out a portion. The sample includes about a million clones, around 74% of them seen just once.

This receptor was obtained from a man aged 18 to 30 in good health. The chain combines TRBV2 with TRBJ2-3, with D possibly being TRBD1 or TRBD2 (5 bases each). Sequenced input: memory CD4+ T cells sorted from blood. Subset given: CD45RA-negative fraction. This CDR3 reads CASSEAFGAGSDTQYF. The CDR3 DNA reads as TGTGCCAGCAGTGAAGCATTCGGGGCGGGTTCAGATACGCAGTATTTT.